A selection of T cell receptor beta chains follows, all from one sample in a study of blood T cells in healthy people across ages. TCRdb independently ran MiXCR on the 5' RACE reads; one entry per CDR3 protein. The repertoire holds some 880,000 distinct CDR3 sequences, with 30% to 45% as singletons. Input material: blood. The receptors here all came from a man younger than 35 in good health. CDR3s include the opening cysteine and the closing phenylalanine or tryptophan. A D gene is named only where the DNA matches it firmly. Expanded clones are given a class, and other clones once, few, many or no size at all.

j_gene,d_gene,v_gene,abundance,CDR3aa,CDR3nt
TRBJ2-2,TRBD2,TRBV7-2,few,CASSSEVLAGTGELFF,TGTGCCAGCAGCTCAGAAGTCCTAGCGGGGACCGGGGAGCTGTTTTTT
TRBJ2-3,NA,TRBV4-3,few,CASSQDKIVLYF,TGCGCCAGCAGCCAAGATAAAATAGTTTTGTATTTT
TRBJ2-3,TRBD2,TRBV7-9,few,CASTTTSGGPSTDTQYF,TGTGCCAGCACCACGACTAGCGGGGGACCTAGCACAGATACGCAGTATTTT
TRBJ2-4,NA,TRBV28,NA,CASAPGAIAKNIQYF,TGTGCCAGCGCCCCGGGGGCTATAGCCAAAAACATTCAGTACTTC
TRBJ2-1,NA,TRBV4-3,NA,CATQGSYNEQFF,TGCGCCACTCAGGGCTCCTACAATGAGCAGTTCTTC
TRBJ1-4,NA,TRBV12-3/TRBV12-4,NA,CASNVGRTNDPFNEKLFF,TGTGCCAGCAACGTGGGACGGACAAATGACCCATTTAATGAAAAACTGTTTTTT
TRBJ2-5,TRBD2,TRBV28,NA,CASSLTSGVQETQYF,TGTGCCAGCAGTTTAACTAGCGGGGTACAAGAGACCCAGTACTTC
TRBJ2-3,TRBD2,TRBV12-3/TRBV12-4,NA,CASRLAGADTQYF,TGTGCCAGCAGGTTAGCGGGAGCAGATACGCAATATTTT
TRBJ1-2,NA,TRBV14,NA,CASSHLPTGGYTF,TGTGCCAGCAGCCATCTCCCTACGGGCGGCTACACCTTC
TRBJ1-5,NA,TRBV20-1,NA,CSARDLGPGLHQPQHF,TGCAGTGCTAGAGATTTAGGCCCCGGGCTCCATCAGCCCCAGCATTTT
TRBJ1-5,NA,TRBV7-2,NA,CASSTTTSNHLPQHF,TGTGCCAGCAGCACCACGACAAGTAACCATCTGCCCCAGCATTTT
TRBJ1-2,TRBD1,TRBV6-5,once,CASSDRGSYGYTF,TGTGCCAGCAGTGACAGGGGAAGCTATGGCTACACCTTC
TRBJ2-2,NA,TRBV7-9,NA,CASSLDDGYTGELFF,TGTGCCAGCAGCTTAGACGACGGCTACACCGGGGAGCTGTTTTTT
TRBJ1-4,NA,TRBV7-9,NA,CASSSPGEGRNEKLFF,TGTGCCAGCAGCTCACCCGGCGAGGGGAGAAATGAAAAACTGTTTTTT
TRBJ2-1,TRBD2,TRBV7-9,once,CASSPRGAGGLNEQFF,TGTGCCAGCAGCCCTCGGGGAGCGGGGGGCCTCAATGAGCAGTTCTTC
TRBJ1-5,NA,TRBV2,NA,CASSERGRGRQPQHF,TGTGCCAGCAGTGAACGAGGTCGGGGCAGACAGCCCCAGCATTTT
TRBJ2-7,NA,TRBV5-6,NA,CASSRAMDNEQYF,TGTGCCAGCAGCCGCGCCATGGACAATGAGCAGTACTTC
TRBJ2-5,TRBD1,TRBV3-1,NA,CASSHLRDRDETQYF,TGTGCCAGCAGCCACCTCCGGGACAGGGACGAGACCCAGTACTTC
TRBJ1-6,NA,TRBV5-1,NA,CASSATDNSPLHF,TGCGCCAGCAGCGCGACAGATAATTCACCCCTCCACTTT
TRBJ2-5,NA,TRBV19,few,CASSLSAEPQETQYF,TGTGCCAGTAGTCTGTCAGCGGAACCCCAAGAGACCCAGTACTTC
TRBJ1-5,TRBD1,TRBV12-3/TRBV12-4,few,CASSPGQRLGGVEAGNQPQHF,TGTGCCAGCAGTCCGGGACAGAGATTAGGAGGAGTGGAGGCCGGCAATCAGCCCCAGCATTTT
TRBJ2-7,NA,TRBV12-3/TRBV12-4,NA,CASTPPGTANEGYEQYF,TGTGCCAGCACTCCCCCGGGCACCGCGAACGAAGGGTACGAGCAGTACTTC
TRBJ2-3,NA,TRBV12-3/TRBV12-4,NA,CASRIGGDTQYF,TGTGCCAGCAGGATCGGTGGAGATACGCAGTATTTT
TRBJ2-2,NA,TRBV20-1,NA,CSAREGGRTGELFF,TGCAGTGCTAGAGAGGGGGGGCGGACCGGGGAGCTGTTTTTT
TRBJ2-1,TRBD1,TRBV20-1,NA,CSVEGQGVNEQFF,TGCAGTGTTGAGGGACAGGGTGTGAATGAGCAGTTCTTC
TRBJ1-4,NA,TRBV5-1,few,CASSLESTGNEKLFF,TGCGCCAGCAGCTTGGAGTCGACAGGAAATGAAAAACTGTTTTTT
TRBJ1-6,NA,TRBV27,NA,CASSVIQGNSPLHF,TGTGCCAGCAGTGTGATCCAGGGTAATTCACCCCTCCACTTT
TRBJ2-5,NA,TRBV7-8,few,CASTAGQYQETQYF,TGTGCCAGCACCGCGGGACAGTACCAAGAGACCCAGTACTTC
TRBJ1-2,TRBD1,TRBV7-9,few,CASSFGTASNYGYTF,TGTGCCAGCAGCTTCGGGACAGCTTCTAACTATGGCTACACCTTC
TRBJ2-1,NA,TRBV10-3,many,CAISEGGGAYNEQFF,TGTGCCATCAGTGAAGGGGGGGGCGCCTACAATGAGCAGTTCTTC
TRBJ1-2,TRBD1,TRBV4-3,few,CASSRDREEGLGSNYGYTF,TGCGCCAGCAGCCGGGACAGGGAAGAGGGTTTGGGGTCTAACTATGGCTACACCTTC
TRBJ1-6,NA,TRBV4-3,many,CASSLQSSYNSPLHF,TGCGCCAGCAGCCTTCAGAGCTCCTATAATTCACCCCTCCACTTT
TRBJ1-6,TRBD1,TRBV10-3,NA,CAISEDRGTSPFHF,TGTGCCATCAGTGAGGACAGGGGGACTTCACCCTTCCACTTT
TRBJ1-2,TRBD1,TRBV27,NA,CASSSSMDRGHAGYTF,TGTGCCAGCAGTTCCTCAATGGACAGGGGGCACGCTGGCTACACCTTC
TRBJ2-7,TRBD2,TRBV4-1,NA,CASSQGIARGASYNEQYF,TGCGCCAGCAGCCAAGGAATCGCGCGGGGGGCATCCTACAATGAGCAGTACTTC
TRBJ1-5,NA,TRBV20-1,few,CSAAGGNQPQHF,TGCAGTGCCGCGGGGGGGAATCAGCCCCAGCATTTT
TRBJ1-1,NA,TRBV19,NA,CASSLKLRTEAFF,TGTGCCAGTAGTCTGAAACTGAGGACTGAAGCTTTCTTT
TRBJ2-7,NA,TRBV4-3,NA,CASSQVSGAYEQYF,TGCGCCAGCAGCCAAGTATCGGGGGCTTACGAGCAGTACTTC
TRBJ2-5,TRBD2,TRBV12-3/TRBV12-4,NA,CASSLGGGTINEQYF,TGTGCCAGCAGTTTAGGCGGGGGGACCATCAATGAGCAGTACTTC
TRBJ1-2,NA,TRBV11-2,NA,CASSLDAIRGYTF,TGTGCCAGCAGCTTAGATGCCATCAGGGGCTACACCTTC
TRBJ2-2,NA,TRBV7-2,NA,CASTLVSRGNTGELFF,TGTGCCAGCACTCTGGTGTCCAGGGGGAACACCGGGGAGCTGTTTTTT
TRBJ2-7,TRBD2,TRBV7-3,NA,CASSLVSLRGAQEAQYF,TGTGCCAGCAGCTTAGTCAGCTTGCGGGGGGCTCAAGAGGCCCAGTACTTC
TRBJ2-3,TRBD2,TRBV13,NA,CASSLRAGAAGDTQYF,TGTGCCAGCAGCTTAAGAGCGGGGGCGGCCGGTGATACGCAGTATTTT
TRBJ2-3,TRBD2,TRBV6-1,NA,CASSWGLAGGTDTQYF,TGTGCCAGCAGTTGGGGACTAGCGGGGGGCACAGATACGCAGTATTTT
TRBJ1-4,TRBD1,TRBV20-1,NA,CSASRQGGNEKLFF,TGCAGTGCTAGCAGACAGGGTGGTAATGAAAAACTGTTTTTT
TRBJ1-5,TRBD1,TRBV20-1,few,CSARPTGEKSNRPQHF,TGCAGTGCTAGACCTACAGGGGAAAAGAGCAATCGGCCCCAGCATTTT
TRBJ2-4,NA,TRBV6-5,few,CASGSGLAKNIQYF,TGTGCCAGCGGTTCTGGCCTAGCCAAAAACATTCAGTACTTC
TRBJ2-1,TRBD2,TRBV27,few,CASSLGGEAGEQFF,TGTGCCAGCAGCCTGGGGGGGGAAGCGGGTGAGCAGTTCTTC
TRBJ2-5,NA,TRBV27,NA,CASSLKGRGIETQYF,TGTGCCAGCAGTTTAAAGGGCAGAGGGATCGAGACCCAGTACTTC